This TCR beta chain emerged from a study of shared clonotypes between healthy human individuals. CD8 cells classed as naive were CD45RO-negative and positively selected for CCR7, excluding terminally differentiated effector memory CD45RA+ cells. The table came from immunoSEQ multiplex PCR; TCRdb's copy has only in-frame clones and leaves some out. The table shows fewer than 800,000 clones, with around 90% occurring only once. CDR3 length: 12 residues. Germline lookup yields CDR1 SEHNR and CDR2 FQNEAQ (reference sequence). The V end was cut by 1 base, the J end by 7 bases, with 8 bases between. This TCR came from a young man in good health. This chain links TRBV7-9 with TRBJ2-7; D gene uncertain. The sample taken for sequencing was naive CD8+ T cells sorted from blood. CDR3 bases: TGTGCCAGCAGCTTAGATATGTGGGAGCAGTACTTC. Protein product: CASSLDMWEQYF.